This T cell receptor (beta chain) appears in the sequencing data of a study of blood T cells in healthy people across ages. Broader study findings: Naive T cell percentage and TCR beta diversity correlated strongly.

This clonotype was picked up one time. The antigen is not known. Peripheral blood was drawn, about 9.1 milliliters per donor. A J-beta primer mix and a sample-barcoded 5' primer were used in a second PCR of roughly 6 to 12 cycles. Every sample produced at least 3 million CDR3-containing paired-end reads. TCRdb re-analysed the 5' RACE reads in MiXCR, keeping a single row per CDR3 protein. The sample yields around 900,000 distinct CDR3 sequences, 51% seen once. Germline V gene lookup returns CDR1 SGHRS and CDR2 YFSETQ. V lost 5 bases to trimming and J lost 4 bases, with 9 bases between them. The CDR3 has 13 residues.

Sequencing was carried out using blood. This TCR came from an older woman in good health. The rearrangement uses TRBV5-1 and TRBJ1-4, with no clear D. The CDR3 nucleotides are TGCGCCAGCAGGTCCGGCCTTAATGAAAAACTGTTTTTT. It yields the protein CASRSGLNEKLFF.